This TCR beta chain is drawn from a study of blood T cells in healthy people across ages. Study results and limitations: Per million T cells, TCR beta diversity dropped roughly linearly as age increased.

Through a sample-barcoded 5' primer and a J-beta primer mix, a second PCR was run for about 6 to 11 cycles. TCRdb redid the calling of the 5' RACE reads with MiXCR, one entry per CDR3 protein. The repertoire holds 1.5 million or so distinct CDR3 sequences, roughly two fifths seen once, with about 3.8% in the top ten. This clonotype was observed a few times. As yet, its antigen is unknown. The CDR3 covers 13 residues. Germline CDR1 and CDR2: SGHTA and FQGNSA. Trimming stripped 7 bases from V and 0 bases from J, with 8 bases between. The sequencing sample was made of blood. The sequence came from a woman younger than 35 in good health. The chain recombines TRBV7-2 with TRBJ2-3, with D unresolved. The CDR3 spells CASNLQSTDTQYF. In DNA, the CDR3 is TGTGCCAGCAACCTCCAGAGCACAGATACGCAGTATTTT.